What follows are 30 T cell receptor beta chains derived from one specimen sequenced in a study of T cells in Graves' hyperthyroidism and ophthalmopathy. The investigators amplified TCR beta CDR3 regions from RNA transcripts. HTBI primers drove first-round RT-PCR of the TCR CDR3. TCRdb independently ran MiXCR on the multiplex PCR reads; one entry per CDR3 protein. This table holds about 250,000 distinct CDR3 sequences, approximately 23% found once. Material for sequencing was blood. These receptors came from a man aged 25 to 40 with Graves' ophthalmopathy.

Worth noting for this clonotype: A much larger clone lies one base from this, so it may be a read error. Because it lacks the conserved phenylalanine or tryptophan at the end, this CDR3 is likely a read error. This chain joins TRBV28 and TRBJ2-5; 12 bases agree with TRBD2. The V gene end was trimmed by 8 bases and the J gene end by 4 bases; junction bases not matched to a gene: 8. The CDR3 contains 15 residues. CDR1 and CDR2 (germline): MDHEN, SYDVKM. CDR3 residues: CASFSRTSGTETQYS. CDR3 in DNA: TGTGCCAGCTTTTCTAGGACTAGCGGGACAGAGACCCAGTACTCC.

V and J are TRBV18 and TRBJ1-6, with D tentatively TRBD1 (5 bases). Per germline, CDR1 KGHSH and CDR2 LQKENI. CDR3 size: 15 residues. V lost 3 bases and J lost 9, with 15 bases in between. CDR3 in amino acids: CASSPTEGHGSPLHF. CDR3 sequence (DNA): TGTGCCAGCTCACCGACGGAGGGGCATGGTTCACCCCTCCACTTT.

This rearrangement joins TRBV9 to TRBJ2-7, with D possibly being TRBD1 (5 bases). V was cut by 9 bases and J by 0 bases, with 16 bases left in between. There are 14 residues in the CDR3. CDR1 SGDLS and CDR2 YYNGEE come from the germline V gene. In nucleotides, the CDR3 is TGTGCCACCAGTGACGCGACAGACTCCTACGAGCAGTACTTC. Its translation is CATSDATDSYEQYF. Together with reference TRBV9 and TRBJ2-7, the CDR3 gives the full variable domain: DSGVTQTPKHLITATGQRVTLRCSPRSGDLSVYWYQQSLDQGLQFLIQYYNGEERAKGNILERFSAQQFPDLHSELNLSSLELGDSALYFCATSDATDSYEQYFGPGTRLTVT.

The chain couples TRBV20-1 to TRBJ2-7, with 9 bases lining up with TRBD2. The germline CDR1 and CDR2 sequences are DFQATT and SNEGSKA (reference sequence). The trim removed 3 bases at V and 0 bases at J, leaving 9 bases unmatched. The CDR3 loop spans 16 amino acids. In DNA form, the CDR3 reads TGCAGTGCTAGGCCCACCATAGCGGGAGTCTCCTACGAGCAGTACTTC. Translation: CSARPTIAGVSYEQYF.

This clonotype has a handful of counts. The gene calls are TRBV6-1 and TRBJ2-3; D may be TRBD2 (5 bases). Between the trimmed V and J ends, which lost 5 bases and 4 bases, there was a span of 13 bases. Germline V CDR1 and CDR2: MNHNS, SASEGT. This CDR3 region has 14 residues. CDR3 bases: TGTGCCAGCAGTCTTCGGGGTCCCCCAGATACGCAGTATTTT. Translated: CASSLRGPPDTQYF.

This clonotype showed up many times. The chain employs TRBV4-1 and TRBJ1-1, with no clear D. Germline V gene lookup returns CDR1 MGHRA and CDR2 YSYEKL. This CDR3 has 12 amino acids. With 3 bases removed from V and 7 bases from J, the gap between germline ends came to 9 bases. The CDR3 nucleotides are TGCGCCAGCAGCCAGGCCACAAGTGAAGCTTTCTTT. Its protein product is CASSQATSEAFF.

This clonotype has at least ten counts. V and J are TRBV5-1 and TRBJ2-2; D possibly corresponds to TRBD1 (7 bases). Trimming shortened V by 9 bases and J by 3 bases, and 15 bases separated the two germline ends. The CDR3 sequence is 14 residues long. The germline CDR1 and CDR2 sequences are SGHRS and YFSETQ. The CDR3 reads CATSGGGHTGELFF. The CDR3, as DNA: TGCGCCACATCAGGGGGAGGCCACACCGGGGAGCTGTTTTTT.

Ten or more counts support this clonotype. Written as DNA, the CDR3 is TGTGCCAGCAGTTTAAGACGCGACTCCTACAATGAGCAGTTCTTC. It is translated as CASSLRRDSYNEQFF. The gene calls are TRBV12-3 or TRBV12-4 and TRBJ2-1, with D unresolved. The CDR3 runs 15 residues. Deletions cut 2 bases from V and 0 bases from J, with 8 bases between.

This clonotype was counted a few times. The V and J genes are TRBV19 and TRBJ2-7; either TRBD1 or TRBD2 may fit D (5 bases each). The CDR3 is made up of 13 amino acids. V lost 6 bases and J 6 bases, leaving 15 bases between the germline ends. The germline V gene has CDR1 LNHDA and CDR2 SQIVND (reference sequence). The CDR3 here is CASSRKAGTEQYF. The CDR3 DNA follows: TGTGCCAGTAGCAGAAAAGCAGGGACCGAGCAGTACTTC.

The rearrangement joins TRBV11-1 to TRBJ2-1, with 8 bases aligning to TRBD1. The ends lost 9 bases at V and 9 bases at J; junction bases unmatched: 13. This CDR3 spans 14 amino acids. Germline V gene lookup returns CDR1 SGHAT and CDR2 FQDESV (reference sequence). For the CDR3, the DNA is TGTGCCAGTAGTATCAGGACAGGGAATCGTGAGCAGTTCTTC. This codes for CASSIRTGNREQFF.

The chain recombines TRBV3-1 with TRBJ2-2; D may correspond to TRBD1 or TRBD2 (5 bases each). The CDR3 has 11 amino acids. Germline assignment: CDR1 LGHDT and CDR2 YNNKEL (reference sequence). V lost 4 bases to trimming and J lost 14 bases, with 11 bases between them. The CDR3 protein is CASSLDRGLFF. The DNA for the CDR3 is TGTGCCAGCAGCCTGGATCGGGGCCTGTTTTTT.

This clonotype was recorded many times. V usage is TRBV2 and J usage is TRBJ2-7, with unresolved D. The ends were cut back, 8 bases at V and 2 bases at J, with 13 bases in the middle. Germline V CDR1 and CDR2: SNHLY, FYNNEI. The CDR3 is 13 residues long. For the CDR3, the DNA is TGTGCCAGCGCTGTTGGATTCACCTACGAGCAGTACTTC. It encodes CASAVGFTYEQYF.

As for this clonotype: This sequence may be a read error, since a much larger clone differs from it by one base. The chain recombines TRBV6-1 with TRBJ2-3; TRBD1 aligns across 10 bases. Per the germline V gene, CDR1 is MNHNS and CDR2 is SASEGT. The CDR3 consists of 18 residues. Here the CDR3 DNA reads TGTGTCAGCAGTGATTTCCCCCTGACAGGGGGCACCACAGATACGCAGTATTTT. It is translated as CVSSDFPLTGGTTDTQYF.

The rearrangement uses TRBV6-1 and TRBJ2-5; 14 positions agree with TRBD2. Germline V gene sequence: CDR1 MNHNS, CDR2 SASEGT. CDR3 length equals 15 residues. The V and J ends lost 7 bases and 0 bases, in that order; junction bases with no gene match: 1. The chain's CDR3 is CASTGLAGDQETQYF. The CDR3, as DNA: TGTGCCAGCACGGGACTAGCGGGGGACCAAGAGACCCAGTACTTC.

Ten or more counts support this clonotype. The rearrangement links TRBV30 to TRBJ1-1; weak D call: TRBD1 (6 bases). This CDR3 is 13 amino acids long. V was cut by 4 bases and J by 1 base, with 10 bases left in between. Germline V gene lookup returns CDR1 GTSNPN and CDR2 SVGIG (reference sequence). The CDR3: CAWTIQGNTEAFF. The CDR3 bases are TGTGCCTGGACAATACAGGGGAACACTGAAGCTTTCTTT.

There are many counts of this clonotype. The CDR3 protein is CASSFRDKNTEAFF. CDR3 DNA: TGCGCCAGCAGCTTCCGGGACAAGAACACTGAAGCTTTCTTT. The V call is TRBV5-1, the J call TRBJ1-1, with TRBD1 as a possible D gene (6 bases). Per the germline V gene, CDR1 is SGHRS and CDR2 is YFSETQ. The V end lost 2 bases, the J end lost 1 base, and 9 bases lay between the germline ends. The CDR3 is 14 residues long.

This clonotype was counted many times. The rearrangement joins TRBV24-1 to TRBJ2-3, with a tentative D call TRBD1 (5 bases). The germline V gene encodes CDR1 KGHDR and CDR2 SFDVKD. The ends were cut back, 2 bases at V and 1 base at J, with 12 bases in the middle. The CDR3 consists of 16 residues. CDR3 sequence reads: CATSDSDRTRTDTQYF. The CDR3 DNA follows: TGTGCCACCAGTGATTCAGACAGAACTCGCACAGATACGCAGTATTTT.

The CDR3 here is CASSTDSRRTDTQYF. As DNA, the CDR3 is TGTGCCAGCAGCACCGACAGCCGACGCACAGATACGCAGTATTTT. This rearrangement joins TRBV5-4 to TRBJ2-3; D is perhaps TRBD1 (5 bases). V lost 4 bases, J lost 1 base, and 13 bases lay in between. Looked up from germline, CDR1 is SGHNT and CDR2 is YYREEE (reference sequence). The length of the CDR3 is 15 residues.

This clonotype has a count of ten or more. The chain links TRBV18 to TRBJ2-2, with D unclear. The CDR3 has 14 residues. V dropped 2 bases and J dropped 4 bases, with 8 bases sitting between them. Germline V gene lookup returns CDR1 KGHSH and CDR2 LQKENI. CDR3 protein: CASSPTLGTGELFF. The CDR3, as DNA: TGTGCCAGCTCACCAACGTTGGGCACCGGGGAGCTGTTTTTT. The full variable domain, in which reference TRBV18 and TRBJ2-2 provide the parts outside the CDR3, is NAGVMQNPRHLVRRRGQEARLRCSPMKGHSHVYWYRQLPEEGLKFMVYLQKENIIDESGMPKERFSAEFPKEGPSILRIQQVVRGDSAAYFCASSPTLGTGELFFGEGSRLTVL.

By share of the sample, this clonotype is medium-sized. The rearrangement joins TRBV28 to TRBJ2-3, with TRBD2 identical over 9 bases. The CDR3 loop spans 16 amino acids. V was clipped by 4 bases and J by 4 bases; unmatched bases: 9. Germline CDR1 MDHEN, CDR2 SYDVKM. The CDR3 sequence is CASSSIAGVVADTQYF. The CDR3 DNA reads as TGTGCCAGCAGTTCCATAGCGGGAGTGGTGGCAGATACGCAGTATTTT.

CDR3 region: CASSLEGGIRKLFF. Written as DNA, the CDR3 is TGTGCCAGCAGCTTAGAAGGGGGGATTAGAAAACTGTTTTTT. The rearrangement links TRBV11-2 to TRBJ1-4, with a weak D call TRBD1 (6 bases). This CDR3 is 14 amino acids long. Trimming shortened V by 0 bases and J by 10 bases, and 12 bases separated the two germline ends. CDR1 is SGHAT, CDR2 FQNNGV, per germline.

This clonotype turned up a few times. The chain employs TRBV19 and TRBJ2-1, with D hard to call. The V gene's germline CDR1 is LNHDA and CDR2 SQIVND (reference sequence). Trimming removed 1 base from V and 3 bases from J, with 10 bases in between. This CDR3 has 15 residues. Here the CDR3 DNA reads TGTGCCAGTAGTATAGGCAGCGCAAGCTACAATGAGCAGTTCTTC. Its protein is CASSIGSASYNEQFF.

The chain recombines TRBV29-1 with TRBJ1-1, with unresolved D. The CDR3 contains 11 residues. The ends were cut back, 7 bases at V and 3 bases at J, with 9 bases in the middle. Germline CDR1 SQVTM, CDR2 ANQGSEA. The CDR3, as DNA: TGCAGCGCCCGAGTGGACACTGAAGCTTTCTTT. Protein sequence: CSARVDTEAFF.

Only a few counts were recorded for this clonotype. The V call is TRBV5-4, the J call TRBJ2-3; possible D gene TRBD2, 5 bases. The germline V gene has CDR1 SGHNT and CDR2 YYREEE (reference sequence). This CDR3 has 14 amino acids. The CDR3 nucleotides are TGTGCAGGAGCAACGGGGAGAAGCACAGATACGCAGTATTTT. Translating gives CAGATGRSTDTQYF.

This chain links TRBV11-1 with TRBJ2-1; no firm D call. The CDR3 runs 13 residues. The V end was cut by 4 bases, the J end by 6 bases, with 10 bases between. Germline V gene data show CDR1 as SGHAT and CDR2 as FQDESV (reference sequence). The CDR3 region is CASSSPAPNEQFF. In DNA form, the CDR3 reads TGTGCCAGCAGCTCCCCAGCGCCCAATGAGCAGTTCTTC. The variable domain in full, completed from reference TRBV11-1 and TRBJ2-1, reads EAEVAQSPRYKITEKSQAVAFWCDPISGHATLYWYRQILGQGPELLVQFQDESVVDDSQLPKDRFSAERLKGVDSTLKIQPAELGDSAMYLCASSSPAPNEQFFGPGTRLTVL.

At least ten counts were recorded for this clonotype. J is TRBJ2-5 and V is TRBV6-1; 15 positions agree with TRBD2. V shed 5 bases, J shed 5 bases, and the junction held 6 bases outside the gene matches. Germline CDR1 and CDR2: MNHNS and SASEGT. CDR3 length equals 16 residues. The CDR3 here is CASSPGLAGGPETQYF. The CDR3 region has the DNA TGTGCCAGCAGTCCAGGACTAGCGGGAGGGCCGGAGACCCAGTACTTC.

CDR3 sequence: CSALRTSGRKRETQYF. The CDR3 DNA follows: TGCAGTGCTCTCCGGACTAGCGGGAGGAAGAGGGAGACCCAGTACTTC. The chain recombines TRBV20-1 with TRBJ2-5, with 14 bases lining up with TRBD2. After removal of 5 bases from V and 5 bases from J, the junction contained 10 bases not matched to a gene. The length of the CDR3 is 16 residues. Germline V gene lookup returns CDR1 DFQATT and CDR2 SNEGSKA (reference sequence).

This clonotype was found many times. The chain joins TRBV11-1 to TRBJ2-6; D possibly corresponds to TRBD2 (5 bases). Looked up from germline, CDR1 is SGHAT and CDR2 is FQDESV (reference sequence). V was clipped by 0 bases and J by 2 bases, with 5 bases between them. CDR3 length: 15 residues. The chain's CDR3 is CASSLARAGANVLTF. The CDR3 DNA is TGTGCCAGCAGCTTAGCGAGGGCTGGGGCCAACGTCCTGACTTTC.

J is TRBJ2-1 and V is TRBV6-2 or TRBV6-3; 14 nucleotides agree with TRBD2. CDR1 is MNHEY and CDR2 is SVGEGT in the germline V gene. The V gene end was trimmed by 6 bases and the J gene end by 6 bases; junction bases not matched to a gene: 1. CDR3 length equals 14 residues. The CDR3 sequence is CASRTSGRANEQFF. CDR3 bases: TGTGCCAGCAGGACTAGCGGGAGGGCCAATGAGCAGTTCTTC.

CDR3 nucleotides: TGTGCCAGCAGCTTCGACAGACGAGGGGGTGAAGCTTTCTTT. Amino acids: CASSFDRRGGEAFF. The chain is built from TRBV11-3 and TRBJ1-1, with D possibly matching TRBD1 (6 bases). Germline V gene lookup returns CDR1 SGHNT and CDR2 YENEEA. Trimming left V 3 bases short and J 7 bases short, with 15 bases between. CDR3 length equals 14 residues.